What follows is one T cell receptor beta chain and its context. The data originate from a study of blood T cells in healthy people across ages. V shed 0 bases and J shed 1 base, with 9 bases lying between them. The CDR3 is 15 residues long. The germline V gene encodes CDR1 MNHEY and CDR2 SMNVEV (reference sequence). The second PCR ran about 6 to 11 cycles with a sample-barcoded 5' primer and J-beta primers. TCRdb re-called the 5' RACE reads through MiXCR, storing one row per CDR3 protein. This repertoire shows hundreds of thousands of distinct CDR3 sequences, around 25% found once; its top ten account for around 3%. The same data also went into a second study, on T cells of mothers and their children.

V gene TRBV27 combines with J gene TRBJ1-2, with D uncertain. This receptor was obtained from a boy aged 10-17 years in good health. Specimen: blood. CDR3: CASSLSAGNNYGYTF. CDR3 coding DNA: TGTGCCAGCAGTTTATCAGCCGGTAATAACTATGGCTACACCTTC.